A single sample is the source of the 20 T cell receptor beta chains below, sequenced in a study of radiation and T cells in renal cell carcinoma. Produced via immunoSEQ multiplex PCR; TCRdb's table is partial and in-frame only. In the table there are about 150,000 clones, approximately 90% of which are singletons. Noted time point: baseline pretreatment blood. As to treatment: 15 Gy SBRT to primary tumor, nephrectomy 4 weeks later. The source was blood, collected from a patient whose treatment included radiotherapy and nephrectomy. These receptors all come from a woman aged 50 to 60 with renal cell carcinoma.

The chain couples TRBV29-1 to TRBJ1-5, with D possibly TRBD1 on 5 matching bases. CDR1 SQVTM and CDR2 ANQGSEA come from the germline V gene. Between the trimmed V and J ends, which lost 6 bases and 6 bases, there was a span of 9 bases. The CDR3 extends over 11 amino acids. The CDR3 DNA is TGCAGCGTGGGGGGGAGTCAGCCCCAGCATTTT. It yields the protein CSVGGSQPQHF.

The genes are TRBV6-5 and TRBJ2-7; D might be TRBD2 (5 bases). The germline V gene has CDR1 MNHEY and CDR2 SVGAGI. V dropped 10 bases and J dropped 5 bases, with 15 bases sitting between them. The CDR3 is 12 amino acids. The CDR3, as DNA: TGTGCCACCCAGAGGGTCGCCCACGAGCAGTACTTC. Encoded protein: CATQRVAHEQYF.

A remark on this clone: Other DNA sequences from this sample encode an identical CDR3 as well. The V and J genes are TRBV6-5 and TRBJ1-3, with D tentatively TRBD1 (5 bases). Germline assignment: CDR1 MNHEY and CDR2 SVGAGI. The CDR3 runs 15 residues. Trimming left V 0 bases short and J 4 bases short, with 10 bases between. The chain's CDR3 is CASSYSRGVGNTIYF. As DNA, the CDR3 is TGTGCCAGCAGTTACTCGAGAGGGGTAGGAAACACCATATATTTT.

This chain connects TRBV9 to TRBJ1-3; D not resolved. This CDR3 is 15 amino acids long. The ends were cut back, 0 bases at V and 1 base at J, with 8 bases in the middle. Germline lookup yields CDR1 SGDLS and CDR2 YYNGEE. CDR3 loop: CASSVVADSGNTIYF. The CDR3 DNA reads TGTGCCAGCAGCGTAGTGGCGGATTCTGGAAACACCATATATTTT.

The chain joins TRBV29-1 to TRBJ1-1; D possibly corresponds to TRBD1 (6 bases). This CDR3 has 15 residues. V lost 3 bases to trimming and J lost 5 bases, with 19 bases between them. Germline V gene data show CDR1 as SQVTM and CDR2 as ANQGSEA. The CDR3 sequence is CSVDAGAVTGTEAFF. The CDR3 coding sequence is TGCAGCGTTGATGCGGGGGCAGTTACAGGGACTGAAGCTTTCTTT. Full variable domain (remainder filled in from reference TRBV29-1 and TRBJ1-1): SAVISQKPSRDICQRGTSLTIQCQVDSQVTMMFWYRQQPGQSLTLIATANQGSEATYESGFVIDKFPISRPNLTFSTLTVSNMSPEDSSIYLCSVDAGAVTGTEAFFGQGTRLTVV.

This clone was detected a few times. The chain has TRBV6-1 and TRBJ1-1; a weak D match, TRBD1 (5 bases). Trimming took 6 bases from V and 7 from J, leaving 12 bases between them. Germline-derived CDR1 and CDR2 are MNHNS and SASEGT. The CDR3 has 12 residues. The CDR3 coding sequence is TGTGCCAGCAGGAGGGGTGGATATGAAGCTTTCTTT. It specifies CASRRGGYEAFF.

V gene TRBV13 combines with J gene TRBJ2-1; 7 nucleotides line up with TRBD2. From germline, CDR1 is PRHDT and CDR2 FYEKMQ (reference sequence). The CDR3 loop spans 15 amino acids. The V gene end was trimmed by 2 bases and the J gene end by 9 bases; junction bases not matched to a gene: 10. The CDR3 DNA reads as TGTGCCAGCAGCTTAAACGTCATTTGGGGGGGTGAGCAGTTCTTC. Translated, it gives CASSLNVIWGGEQFF.

This clone appeared a single time. The junction departs from the called germline gene at one end, perhaps through a read error. The rearrangement links TRBV7-7 to TRBJ2-2, with D tentatively TRBD1 (6 bases). The CDR3 runs 15 residues. Germline V lookup: CDR1 SSHAT, CDR2 FNYEAQ (reference sequence). The CDR3 nucleotides are TGTGCTAGCAGCTTAACGGGGACAACCACCGGGGAGCTGTTTTTT. This gives the protein CASSLTGTTTGELFF.

This rearrangement joins TRBV10-1 to TRBJ2-3; the D gene is possibly TRBD1 (5 bases). The CDR3 contains 14 residues. V gave up 5 bases and J gave up 3 bases, with 12 bases separating them. CDR1 and CDR2 from the germline V gene are WNHNN and SYGVQD (reference sequence). CDR3 coding DNA: TGCGCCAGCAGTATGACAGCTCGTACAGATACGCAGTATTTT. Encoded protein: CASSMTARTDTQYF.

V gene TRBV5-1 combines with J gene TRBJ1-4; 7 nucleotides match TRBD1. With V trimmed by 0 bases and J by 4 bases, 6 bases remained unmatched. Looked up from germline, CDR1 is SGHRS and CDR2 is YFSETQ. There are 16 residues in the CDR3. The CDR3 spells CASSLDSGGVNEKLFF. The DNA of the CDR3 is TGCGCCAGCAGCTTGGACTCAGGGGGGGTTAATGAAAAACTGTTTTTT. The full variable domain, with the rest looked up from reference TRBV5-1 and TRBJ1-4, is KAGVTQTPRYLIKTRGQQVTLSCSPISGHRSVSWYQQTPGQGLQFLFEYFSETQRNKGNFPGRFSGRQFSNSRSEMNVSTLELGDSALYLCASSLDSGGVNEKLFFGSGTQLSVL.

V usage is TRBV4-1 and J usage is TRBJ1-6, with unresolved D. This CDR3 contains 16 residues. Germline lookup yields CDR1 MGHRA and CDR2 YSYEKL. Trimming took 4 bases from V and 10 from J, leaving 20 bases between them. The CDR3 DNA reads as TGCGCCAGCAGCCCGTCCCTGGCAGGTGGGTACTCACCCCTCCACTTT. Encoded protein: CASSPSLAGGYSPLHF.

V and J are TRBV5-5 and TRBJ1-1, with D uncertain. V shed 0 bases and J shed 8 bases, with 11 bases lying between them. Germline V gene lookup returns CDR1 SGHKS and CDR2 YYEKEE (reference sequence). The CDR3 consists of 13 residues. The CDR3 region is CASSLAAGVEAFF. The CDR3, as DNA: TGTGCCAGCAGCTTGGCGGCGGGTGTCGAAGCTTTCTTT.

V is TRBV4-1 and J is TRBJ2-7; D is uncertain. The CDR3 contains 15 residues. The V end was cut by 1 base, the J end by 2 bases, with 12 bases between. CDR1 MGHRA and CDR2 YSYEKL come from the germline V gene. The CDR3 loop is CASSQGRQLTYEQYF. CDR3 bases: TGCGCCAGCAGCCAAGGGAGACAACTCACCTACGAGCAGTACTTC.

The chain combines TRBV5-1 with TRBJ2-3, with TRBD1 matching over 8 bases. CDR3 size: 13 residues. The germline V gene has CDR1 SGHRS and CDR2 YFSETQ. Trimming took 7 bases from V and 0 from J; bases not matched to a gene: 1. The CDR3: CASHRGSTDTQYF. The CDR3 bases are TGCGCCAGCCACAGGGGGAGCACAGATACGCAGTATTTT.

The chain is built from TRBV2 and TRBJ1-3; D is uncertain. CDR3 length: 14 residues. Germline assignment: CDR1 SNHLY and CDR2 FYNNEI. Deletions cut 1 base from V and 5 bases from J, with 9 bases between. CDR3 coding DNA: TGTGCCAGCAGTGAAGGTCTAGGGAGAAACACCATATATTTT. Amino acid sequence: CASSEGLGRNTIYF.

The genes are TRBV9 and TRBJ1-4; TRBD1 aligns across 9 bases. The CDR3 is made up of 16 amino acids. Trimming took 4 bases from V and 7 from J; bases not matched to a gene: 11. CDR1 SGDLS and CDR2 YYNGEE come from the germline V gene. In DNA, the CDR3 is TGTGCCAGCAGCTCGGGACAGGGTCGGGGTATTGAAAAACTGTTTTTT. This sequence encodes CASSSGQGRGIEKLFF. Full variable domain (missing parts from reference TRBV9 and TRBJ1-4): DSGVTQTPKHLITATGQRVTLRCSPRSGDLSVYWYQQSLDQGLQFLIQYYNGEERAKGNILERFSAQQFPDLHSELNLSSLELGDSALYFCASSSGQGRGIEKLFFGSGTQLSVL.

The chain recombines TRBV6-6 with TRBJ1-5, with TRBD1 matching over 9 bases. The CDR3 is 15 residues long. Germline-derived CDR1 and CDR2 are MNHNY and SVGAGI (reference sequence). J lost 1 base, V lost 6 bases, and 4 bases had no gene match. The CDR3 spells CASSDGQGSNQPQHF. CDR3 DNA sequence: TGTGCCAGCAGCGACGGACAGGGGAGCAATCAGCCCCAGCATTTT.

V and J are TRBV5-4 and TRBJ2-2, with a possible D match to TRBD1 (7 bases). V was shortened by 4 bases and J by 6 bases, with 16 bases between the two germline ends. The CDR3 covers 15 residues. Germline V gene lookup returns CDR1 SGHNT and CDR2 YYREEE (reference sequence). The CDR3 DNA follows: TGTGCCAGCAGCCCTTTAGGGGGCGGGGCCGGGGAGCTGTTTTTT. This codes for CASSPLGGGAGELFF.

The gene calls are TRBV5-4 and TRBJ2-5, with TRBD1 matching over 10 bases. The J call is doubtful: the DNA matches TRBJ2-7 better. This CDR3 is 15 amino acids long. Germline lookup yields CDR1 SGHNT and CDR2 YYREEE (reference sequence). The CDR3 spells CASSLRDRGSYEQYF. The CDR3 DNA sequence: TGTGCCAGCAGCTTAAGGGACAGGGGATCCTACGAGCAGTACTTC.

This rearrangement joins TRBV5-6 to TRBJ2-1; TRBD2 matches at 9 bases. This CDR3 is built from 16 residues. Germline-derived CDR1 and CDR2 are SGHDT and YYEEEE. V was clipped by 0 bases and J by 6 bases; unmatched bases: 7. CDR3 loop: CASSLAGTSFGNEQFF. The CDR3 DNA reads as TGTGCCAGCAGCTTGGCCGGGACTAGCTTCGGCAATGAGCAGTTCTTC.